This TCR beta chain was sequenced for a study of CD8 T cells in Susac syndrome. In germline, CDR1 is MNHNS, CDR2 SASEGT. The CDR3 consists of 15 residues. Trimming took off 6 bases at V and 3 bases at J, with 16 bases between the two ends. It was with random hexamers that 0.5 to 1 ug RNA was reverse transcribed. The immunoSEQ assay covered 54 Vbeta and 13 Jbeta segments for CDR3. TCRdb re-derived calls from the immunoSEQ multiplex PCR reads in MiXCR, one entry per CDR3 protein. The sample shows under 550,000 distinct CDR3 sequences, more than 70% of them seen only once. On this clonotype itself: What it binds is unknown.

Notes on the study in general: An acknowledgment was made by the study that its TCR sequencing and HLA analysis involved relatively few individuals.

High-throughput TCR beta sequencing covered peripheral CD8+ and CD4+ T cells. This chain connects TRBV6-1 to TRBJ2-3, with D perhaps matching TRBD2 (7 bases). Material: CD8+ T cells from PBMCs. The source of this sequence is a human donor with multiple sclerosis. DNA for the CDR3: TGTGCCAGCAGCCCGACAGCGGGACAAACAGATACGCAGTATTTT. The encoded protein is CASSPTAGQTDTQYF.